These T cell receptor beta chains were read from a single sample in a study of Graves' ophthalmopathy and Graves' hyperthyroidism. TCRdb analysed the multiplex PCR reads with MiXCR anew, one entry per CDR3 protein. Of approximately 1.2 million distinct CDR3 sequences in the sample, less than 45% are singletons; the top ten hold roughly 10%. Input material: peripheral blood or thyroid tissue (not recorded which). The receptors originated from an adult man with Graves' hyperthyroidism. The CDR3 runs from the conserved cysteine through the conserved F or W. Fields, in order: clone size, V gene, J gene, D gene, CDR3 protein, CDR3 DNA. D genes are given only for firm matches. Clone size is shown for a subset of rows, as once, few, many or a class of expanded clone.

abundance: few; v_gene: TRBV20-1; j_gene: TRBJ2-7; d_gene: NA; CDR3aa: CSAFPGTFSSYEQYF; CDR3nt: TGCAGTGCGTTCCCCGGGACTTTTAGCTCCTACGAGCAGTACTTC
abundance: few; v_gene: TRBV4-2; j_gene: TRBJ2-2; d_gene: NA; CDR3aa: CASSTIGGGTGELFF; CDR3nt: TGTGCCAGCAGCACTATTGGTGGGGGTACCGGGGAGCTGTTTTTT
abundance: many; v_gene: TRBV20-1; j_gene: TRBJ1-6; d_gene: TRBD1; CDR3aa: CSARDRREGQYNSPLHF; CDR3nt: TGCAGTGCTAGAGATCGACGTGAGGGACAGTATAATTCACCCCTCCACTTT
abundance: NA; v_gene: TRBV6-5; j_gene: TRBJ1-1; d_gene: NA; CDR3aa: CASSYSSFGGYAAFF; CDR3nt: TGTGCCAGCAGTTACTCTTCATTTGGGGGATACGCAGCTTTCTTT
abundance: many; v_gene: TRBV2; j_gene: TRBJ1-3; d_gene: TRBD1; CDR3aa: CATGLTGTGNTIYF; CDR3nt: TGTGCCACCGGACTGACAGGGACTGGAAACACCATATATTTT
abundance: NA; v_gene: TRBV7-2; j_gene: TRBJ2-7; d_gene: NA; CDR3aa: CANSPGKGYYEQYF; CDR3nt: TGTGCCAACAGCCCAGGAAAGGGGTACTACGAGCAGTACTTC
abundance: few; v_gene: TRBV10-3; j_gene: TRBJ1-3; d_gene: TRBD1; CDR3aa: CAISESVTGYAGNTIYF; CDR3nt: TGTGCCATCAGTGAGTCAGTGACAGGGTACGCTGGAAACACCATATATTTT
abundance: NA; v_gene: TRBV20-1; j_gene: TRBJ2-5; d_gene: TRBD2; CDR3aa: CSARSGGDQETQYF; CDR3nt: TGCAGTGCTAGGTCGGGAGGCGATCAAGAGACCCAGTACTTC
abundance: few; v_gene: TRBV12-3/TRBV12-4; j_gene: TRBJ2-7; d_gene: NA; CDR3aa: CASSFSAGLGTYEQYF; CDR3nt: TGTGCCAGCAGTTTTTCGGCGGGATTGGGAACCTACGAGCAGTACTTC
abundance: NA; v_gene: TRBV29-1; j_gene: TRBJ1-3; d_gene: NA; CDR3aa: CSGVTGNTIYF; CDR3nt: TGCAGCGGCGTGACTGGGAACACCATATATTTT
abundance: many; v_gene: TRBV2; j_gene: TRBJ2-5; d_gene: TRBD1; CDR3aa: CASRSGGAETQYF; CDR3nt: TGTGCCAGCAGATCAGGGGGCGCCGAGACCCAGTACTTC
abundance: few; v_gene: TRBV11-2; j_gene: TRBJ2-2; d_gene: NA; CDR3aa: CASRKRDSNTGELFF; CDR3nt: TGTGCCAGCAGAAAACGGGACTCTAACACCGGGGAGCTGTTTTTT
abundance: many; v_gene: TRBV19; j_gene: TRBJ2-7; d_gene: TRBD1; CDR3aa: CASGTGESKQYF; CDR3nt: TGTGCCAGCGGGACAGGGGAGAGTAAGCAGTACTTC
abundance: NA; v_gene: TRBV19; j_gene: TRBJ1-6; d_gene: NA; CDR3aa: CASEGRDIRPLGALHF; CDR3nt: TGTGCCAGTGAGGGTAGGGACATCAGGCCCCTCGGGGCCCTCCACTTT
abundance: few; v_gene: TRBV5-4; j_gene: TRBJ2-7; d_gene: NA; CDR3aa: CASSLDTDRTGEQYF; CDR3nt: TGTGCCAGCAGCTTGGACACGGACAGAACGGGAGAGCAGTACTTC
abundance: NA; v_gene: TRBV5-1; j_gene: TRBJ2-7; d_gene: NA; CDR3aa: CASRPWDTGTGYEQYF; CDR3nt: TGCGCCAGCAGGCCGTGGGATACAGGGACCGGGTACGAGCAGTACTTC
abundance: many; v_gene: TRBV29-1; j_gene: TRBJ1-4; d_gene: TRBD1; CDR3aa: CSVRDSPRKLFF; CDR3nt: TGCAGCGTTCGGGACAGTCCTAGAAAACTGTTTTTT